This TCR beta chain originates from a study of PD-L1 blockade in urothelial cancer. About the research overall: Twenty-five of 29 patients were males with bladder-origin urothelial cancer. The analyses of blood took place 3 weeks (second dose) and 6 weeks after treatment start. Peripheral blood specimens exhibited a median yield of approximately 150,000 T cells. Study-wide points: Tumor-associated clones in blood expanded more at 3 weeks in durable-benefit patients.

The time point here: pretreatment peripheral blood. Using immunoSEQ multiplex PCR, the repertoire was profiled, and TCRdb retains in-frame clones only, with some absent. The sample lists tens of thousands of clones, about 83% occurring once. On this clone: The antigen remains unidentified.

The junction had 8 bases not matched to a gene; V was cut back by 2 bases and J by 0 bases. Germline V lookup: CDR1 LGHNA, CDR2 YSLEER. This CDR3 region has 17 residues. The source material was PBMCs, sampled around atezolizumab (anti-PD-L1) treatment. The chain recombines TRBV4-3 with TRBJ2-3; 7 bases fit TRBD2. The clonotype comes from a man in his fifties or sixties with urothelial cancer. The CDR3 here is CASSQQKGGSSTDTQYF. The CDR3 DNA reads TGCGCCAGCAGCCAACAAAAGGGAGGGTCAAGCACAGATACGCAGTATTTT.